This T cell receptor beta chain was identified in a study of early stage breast cancer tumors. Study findings and constraints: Tumors had 2 to 3-fold higher T cell density than normal breast. Bulk DNA sequencing of unsorted cells missed chain pairing and markers.

In germline, CDR1 is MNHNS, CDR2 SASEGT. The CDR3 contains 13 residues. V was clipped by 6 bases and J by 4 bases, with 12 bases between them. On this clone itself: Its specificity is not known.

TCRdb's table, derived via immunoSEQ multiplex PCR, lists solely in-frame clones and lacks some. This sample has some 29,000 clones; around four fifths occur once, and the top ten carry roughly 9.9%. The chain is built from TRBV6-1 and TRBJ1-2; D not resolved. The sample consisted of blood. The origin of this receptor is a person aged 45 to 60 with breast cancer. The CDR3 loop reads CASSLGESYGYTF. The CDR3 nucleotides are TGTGCCAGCAGCCTCGGGGAGAGCTATGGCTACACCTTC.